This TCR beta chain was observed in a study of T cell repertoires and Cas9 in healthy adults. Study-wide context: CD4 and CD8 compartments: SpCas9-reactive T cells profiled for potency, cytotoxicity, lineage. Notes on the study in general: SpCas9-reactive effector T cells were reportedly restrained in vitro by SpCas9-reactive regulatory T cells.

This CDR3 region has 15 residues. V gave up 8 bases and J gave up 0 bases, with 16 bases separating them. As to this clone: Its antigen remains unknown.

Generated by immunoSEQ multiplex PCR, the TCRdb table keeps only in-frame clones and is missing some. The profile shows about 20,000 clones, about 89% of them singletons. The TCR originated in a human donor in good health. Specimen: CD4+ effector T cells (CD127+, CD25-, CD137-, CD154-) from PBMCs; culture status not recorded. This chain links TRBV5-3 with TRBJ2-3; D is possibly TRBD1 (6 bases). TRBV5-3 is an ORF; its function is uncertain. The CDR3 nucleotides are TGTGCCAGCAGTGCAGGGGCGGGTAGCACAGATACGCAGTATTTT. Its protein is CASSAGAGSTDTQYF.